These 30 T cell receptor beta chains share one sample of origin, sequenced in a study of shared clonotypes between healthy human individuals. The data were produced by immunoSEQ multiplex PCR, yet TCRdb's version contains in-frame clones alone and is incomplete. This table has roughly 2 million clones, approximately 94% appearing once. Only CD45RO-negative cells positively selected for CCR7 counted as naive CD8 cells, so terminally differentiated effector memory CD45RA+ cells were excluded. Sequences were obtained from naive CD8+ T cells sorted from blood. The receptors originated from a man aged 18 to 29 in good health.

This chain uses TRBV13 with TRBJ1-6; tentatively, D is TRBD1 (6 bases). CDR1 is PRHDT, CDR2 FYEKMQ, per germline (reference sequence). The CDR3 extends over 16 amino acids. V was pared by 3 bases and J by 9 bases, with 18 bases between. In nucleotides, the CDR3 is TGTGCCAGCAGCTTCCGGGACACCGGAACTTCTTCACCCCTCCACTTT. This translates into CASSFRDTGTSSPLHF.

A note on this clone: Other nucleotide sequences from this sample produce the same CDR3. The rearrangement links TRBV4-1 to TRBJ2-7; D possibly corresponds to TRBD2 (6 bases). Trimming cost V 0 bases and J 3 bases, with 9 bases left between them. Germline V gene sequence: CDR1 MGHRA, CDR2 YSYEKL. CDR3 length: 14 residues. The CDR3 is CASSQEPGLYEQYF. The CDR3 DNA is TGCGCCAGCAGCCAAGAACCGGGACTCTACGAGCAGTACTTC.

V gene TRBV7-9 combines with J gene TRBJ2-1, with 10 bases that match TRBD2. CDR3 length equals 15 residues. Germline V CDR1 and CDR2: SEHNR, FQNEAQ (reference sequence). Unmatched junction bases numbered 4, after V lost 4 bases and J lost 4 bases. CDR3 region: CASSYAAGGYNEQFF. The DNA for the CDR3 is TGTGCCAGCAGCTACGCAGCGGGAGGGTACAATGAGCAGTTCTTC.

The CDR3 region is CASSLAQGNVPQYF. In DNA form, the CDR3 reads TGTGCCAGCAGCTTAGCGCAGGGTAACGTGCCCCAGTACTTC. The chain joins TRBV7-8 to TRBJ2-4; weak D call: TRBD1 (5 bases). Trimming cost V 0 bases and J 13 bases, with 16 bases left between them. The CDR3 consists of 14 residues. From germline, CDR1 is SGHVS and CDR2 FQNEAQ. The entire variable domain, with the rest obtained from reference TRBV7-8 and TRBJ2-4, is as follows: GAGVSQSPRYKVAKRGQDVALRCDPISGHVSLFWYQQALGQGPEFLTYFQNEAQLDKSGLPSDRFFAERPEGSVSTLKIQRTQQEDSAVYLCASSLAQGNVPQYFGAGTRLSVL.

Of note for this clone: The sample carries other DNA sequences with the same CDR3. The CDR3 DNA reads TGTGCCAGCAGCTTAGCTGGCTCCTACGAGCAGTACTTC. This gives the protein CASSLAGSYEQYF. J is TRBJ2-7 and V is TRBV13; no definite D call. Germline V gives CDR1 PRHDT, CDR2 FYEKMQ (reference sequence). V was clipped by 1 base and J by 0 bases, with 4 bases between them. There are 13 residues in the CDR3.

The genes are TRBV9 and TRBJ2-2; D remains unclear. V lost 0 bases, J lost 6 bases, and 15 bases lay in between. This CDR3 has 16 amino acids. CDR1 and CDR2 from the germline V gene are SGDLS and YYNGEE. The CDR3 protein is CASSVGLGLMAGELFF. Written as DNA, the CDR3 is TGTGCCAGCAGCGTAGGGTTAGGGTTGATGGCCGGGGAGCTGTTTTTT.

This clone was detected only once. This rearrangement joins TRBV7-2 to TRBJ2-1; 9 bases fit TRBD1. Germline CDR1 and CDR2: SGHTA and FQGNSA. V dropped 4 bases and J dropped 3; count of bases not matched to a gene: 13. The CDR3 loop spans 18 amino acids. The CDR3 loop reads CASSYRGPGRSGYNEQFF. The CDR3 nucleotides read TGTGCCAGCAGCTACAGGGGGCCCGGGAGGAGCGGCTACAATGAGCAGTTCTTC.

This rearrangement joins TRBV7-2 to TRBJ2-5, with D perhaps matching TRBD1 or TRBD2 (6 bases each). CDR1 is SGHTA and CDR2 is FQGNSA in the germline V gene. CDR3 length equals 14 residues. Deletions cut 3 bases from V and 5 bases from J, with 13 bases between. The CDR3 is CASSFPGGGETQYF. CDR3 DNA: TGTGCCAGCAGCTTTCCCGGGGGCGGGGAGACCCAGTACTTC.

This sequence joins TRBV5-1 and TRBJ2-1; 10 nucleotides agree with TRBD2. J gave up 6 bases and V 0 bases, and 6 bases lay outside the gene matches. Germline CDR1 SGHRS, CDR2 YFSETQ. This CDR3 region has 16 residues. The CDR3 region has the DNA TGCGCCAGCAGCTTGGCACTAGCGGGACGCGGCAATGAGCAGTTCTTC. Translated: CASSLALAGRGNEQFF.

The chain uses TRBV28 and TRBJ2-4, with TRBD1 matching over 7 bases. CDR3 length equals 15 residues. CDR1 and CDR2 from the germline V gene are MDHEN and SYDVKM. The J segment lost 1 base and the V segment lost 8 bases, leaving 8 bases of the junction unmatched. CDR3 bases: TGTGCCAGCTACGGGACAGAGGAGGCCAAAAACATTCAGTACTTC. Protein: CASYGTEEAKNIQYF.

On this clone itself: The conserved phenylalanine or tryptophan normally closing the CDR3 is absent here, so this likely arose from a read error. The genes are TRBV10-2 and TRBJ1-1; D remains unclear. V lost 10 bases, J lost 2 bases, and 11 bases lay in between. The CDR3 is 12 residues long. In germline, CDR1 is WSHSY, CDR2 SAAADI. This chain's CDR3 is CATSPANTEAFL. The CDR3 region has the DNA TGCGCCACCAGCCCAGCTAACACTGAAGCTTTCCTT.

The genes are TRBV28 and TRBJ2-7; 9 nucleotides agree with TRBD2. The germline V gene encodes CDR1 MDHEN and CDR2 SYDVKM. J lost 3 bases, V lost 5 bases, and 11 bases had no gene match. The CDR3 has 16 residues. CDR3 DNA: TGTGCCAGCAGTCCCCGGGGTAGCGGGGGACTCTACGAGCAGTACTTC. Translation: CASSPRGSGGLYEQYF.

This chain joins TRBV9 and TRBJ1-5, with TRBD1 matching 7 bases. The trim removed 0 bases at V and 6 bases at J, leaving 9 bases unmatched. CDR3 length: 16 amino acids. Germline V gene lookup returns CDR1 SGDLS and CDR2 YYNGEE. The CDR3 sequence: CASSVGIGGGSQPQHF. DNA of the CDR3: TGTGCCAGCAGCGTAGGAATAGGGGGCGGGAGTCAGCCCCAGCATTTT.

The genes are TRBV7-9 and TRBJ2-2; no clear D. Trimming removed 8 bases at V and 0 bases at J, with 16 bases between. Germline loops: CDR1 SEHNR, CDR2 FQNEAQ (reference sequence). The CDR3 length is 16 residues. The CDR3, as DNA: TGTGCCAGCCTCCCGGCGCAGCTAGCGAACACCGGGGAGCTGTTTTTT. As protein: CASLPAQLANTGELFF.

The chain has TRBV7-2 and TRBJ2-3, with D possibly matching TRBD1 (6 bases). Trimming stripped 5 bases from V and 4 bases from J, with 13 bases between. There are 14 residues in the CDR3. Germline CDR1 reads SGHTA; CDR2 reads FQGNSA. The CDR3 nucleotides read TGTGCCAGCAGCCCCCAGGGGTCCCCAGATACGCAGTATTTT. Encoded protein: CASSPQGSPDTQYF.

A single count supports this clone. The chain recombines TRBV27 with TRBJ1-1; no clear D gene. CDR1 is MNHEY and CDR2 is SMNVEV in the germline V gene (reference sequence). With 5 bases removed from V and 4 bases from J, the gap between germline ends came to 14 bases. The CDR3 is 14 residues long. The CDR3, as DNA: TGTGCCAGCAGTCTGGACCCCGGAGGCACTGAAGCTTTCTTT. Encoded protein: CASSLDPGGTEAFF.

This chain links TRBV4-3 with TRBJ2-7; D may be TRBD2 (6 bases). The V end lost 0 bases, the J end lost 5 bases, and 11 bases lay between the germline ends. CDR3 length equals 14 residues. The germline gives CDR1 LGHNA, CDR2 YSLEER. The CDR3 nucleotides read TGCGCCAGCAGCCAAGATGGACTACCGGACGAGCAGTACTTC. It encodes CASSQDGLPDEQYF.

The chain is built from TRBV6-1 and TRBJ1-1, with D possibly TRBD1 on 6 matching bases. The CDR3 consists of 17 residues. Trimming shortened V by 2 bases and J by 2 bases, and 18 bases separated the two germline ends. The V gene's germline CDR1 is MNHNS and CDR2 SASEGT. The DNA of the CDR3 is TGTGCCAGCAGTGAATGGACGGGGGGCCGTCTAAACACTGAAGCTTTCTTT. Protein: CASSEWTGGRLNTEAFF.

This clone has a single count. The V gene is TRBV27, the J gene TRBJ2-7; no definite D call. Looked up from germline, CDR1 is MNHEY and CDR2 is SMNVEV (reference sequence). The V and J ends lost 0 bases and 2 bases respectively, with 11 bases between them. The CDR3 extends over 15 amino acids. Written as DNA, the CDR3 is TGTGCCAGCAGTTTATCGATCGGTGGTGCCTACGAGCAGTACTTC. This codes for CASSLSIGGAYEQYF.

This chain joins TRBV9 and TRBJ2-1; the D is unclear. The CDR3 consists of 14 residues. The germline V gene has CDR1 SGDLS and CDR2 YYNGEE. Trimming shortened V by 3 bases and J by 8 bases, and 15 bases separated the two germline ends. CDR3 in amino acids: CASSERKGSHEQFF. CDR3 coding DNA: TGTGCCAGCAGCGAGAGAAAGGGTTCCCATGAGCAGTTCTTC. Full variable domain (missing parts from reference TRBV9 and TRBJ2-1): DSGVTQTPKHLITATGQRVTLRCSPRSGDLSVYWYQQSLDQGLQFLIQYYNGEERAKGNILERFSAQQFPDLHSELNLSSLELGDSALYFCASSERKGSHEQFFGPGTRLTVL.

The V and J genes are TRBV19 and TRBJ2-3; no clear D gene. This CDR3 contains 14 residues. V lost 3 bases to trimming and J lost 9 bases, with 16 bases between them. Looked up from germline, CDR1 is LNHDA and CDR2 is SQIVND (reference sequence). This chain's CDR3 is CASSILDPRPTQYF. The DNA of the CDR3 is TGTGCCAGTAGTATCCTTGACCCGCGTCCAACGCAGTATTTT.

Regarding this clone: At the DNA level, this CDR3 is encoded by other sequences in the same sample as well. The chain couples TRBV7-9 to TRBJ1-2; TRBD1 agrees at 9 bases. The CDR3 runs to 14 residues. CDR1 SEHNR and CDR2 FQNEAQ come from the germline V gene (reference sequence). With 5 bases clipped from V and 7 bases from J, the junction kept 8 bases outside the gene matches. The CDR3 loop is CASSLGTGGFGYTF. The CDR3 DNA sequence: TGTGCCAGCAGCCTAGGCACAGGGGGCTTTGGCTACACCTTC.

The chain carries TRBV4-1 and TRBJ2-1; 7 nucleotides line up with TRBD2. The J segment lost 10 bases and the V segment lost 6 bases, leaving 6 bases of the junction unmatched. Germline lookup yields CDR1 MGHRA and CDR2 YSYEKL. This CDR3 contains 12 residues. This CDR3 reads CASSPVGGEQFF. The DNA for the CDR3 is TGCGCCAGCAGTCCCGTGGGGGGGGAGCAGTTCTTC.

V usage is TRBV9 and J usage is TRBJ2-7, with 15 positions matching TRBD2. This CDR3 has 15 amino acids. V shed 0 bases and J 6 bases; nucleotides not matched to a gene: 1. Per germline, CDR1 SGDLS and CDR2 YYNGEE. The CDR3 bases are TGTGCCAGCAGCGTAGGGGGACTAGCGGGAGGCGAGCAGTACTTC. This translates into CASSVGGLAGGEQYF.

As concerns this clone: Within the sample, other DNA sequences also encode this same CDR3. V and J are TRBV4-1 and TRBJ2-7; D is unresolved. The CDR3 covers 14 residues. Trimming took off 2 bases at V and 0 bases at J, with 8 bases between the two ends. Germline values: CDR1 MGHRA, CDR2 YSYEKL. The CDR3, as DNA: TGCGCCAGCAGCCAACTCAGGAGCTCCTACGAGCAGTACTTC. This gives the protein CASSQLRSSYEQYF.

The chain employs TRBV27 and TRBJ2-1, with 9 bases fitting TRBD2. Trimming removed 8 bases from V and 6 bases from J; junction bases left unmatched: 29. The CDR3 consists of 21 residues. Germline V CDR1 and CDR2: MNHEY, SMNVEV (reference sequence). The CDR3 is CASLSRQVYLRSASGINEQFF. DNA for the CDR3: TGTGCCAGCTTAAGCCGCCAAGTTTATCTACGTTCGGCTAGCGGGATCAATGAGCAGTTCTTC.

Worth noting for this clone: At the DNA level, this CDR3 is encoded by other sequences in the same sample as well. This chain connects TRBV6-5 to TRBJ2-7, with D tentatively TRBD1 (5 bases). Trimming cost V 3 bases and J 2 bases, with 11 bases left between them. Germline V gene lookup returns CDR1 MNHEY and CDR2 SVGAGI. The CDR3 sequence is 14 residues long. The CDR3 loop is CASSYGQGTYEQYF. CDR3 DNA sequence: TGTGCCAGCAGTTATGGGCAGGGTACCTACGAGCAGTACTTC.

This chain's CDR3 is CASSTTLGPNYEQYF. Here the CDR3 DNA reads TGTGCCAGCAGCACCACCTTGGGACCAAACTACGAGCAGTACTTC. The gene calls are TRBV9 and TRBJ2-7; D may correspond to TRBD1 or TRBD2 (5 bases each). CDR3 size: 15 residues. V was cut by 4 bases and J by 3 bases, with 17 bases left in between. Germline CDR1 SGDLS, CDR2 YYNGEE.

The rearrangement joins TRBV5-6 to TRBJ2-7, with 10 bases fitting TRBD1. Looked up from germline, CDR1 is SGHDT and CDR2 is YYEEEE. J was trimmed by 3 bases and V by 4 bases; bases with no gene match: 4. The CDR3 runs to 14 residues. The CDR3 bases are TGTGCCAGCAGCCAGGGACAGGGGTACTACGAGCAGTACTTC. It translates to CASSQGQGYYEQYF.

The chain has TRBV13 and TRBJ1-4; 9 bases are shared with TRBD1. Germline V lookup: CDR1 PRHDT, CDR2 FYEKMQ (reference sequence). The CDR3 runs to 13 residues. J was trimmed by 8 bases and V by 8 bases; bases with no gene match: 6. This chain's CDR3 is CASGTGIKEKLFF. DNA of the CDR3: TGTGCCAGCGGGACAGGGATAAAGGAAAAACTGTTTTTT.